This T cell receptor beta chain was sequenced in a study of T-cell reconstitution after alpha-beta-depleted transplantation in children. Unique molecular identifiers tagged the TCRbeta library. MiXCR, applied by TCRdb to the PCR reads, yields one record per CDR3 protein. This table holds 700,000 to 850,000 distinct CDR3 sequences, approximately 15% found once. V was clipped by 8 bases and J by 7 bases; unmatched bases: 10. The germline V gene encodes CDR1 DFQATT and CDR2 SNEGSKA (reference sequence). This CDR3 contains 13 residues. The V call is TRBV20-1, the J call TRBJ2-3; TRBD2 matches 9 bases. The origin of this receptor is a male patient younger than 18 who had a stem cell transplant for acute lymphoblastic leukemia, so the T cells may come from the graft donor. The sample here was PBMCs, mostly from graft donor cells, taken 360 days after TCRalphabeta/CD19-depleted stem cell transplant. CDR3 residues: CSCGGRAGNTQYF. The CDR3 bases are TGCAGTTGTGGCGGGAGGGCCGGAAATACGCAGTATTTT.